A single sample is the source of the 28 T cell receptor beta chains below, sequenced in a study of blood T cell repertoires in COVID-19. Sequencing used immunoSEQ multiplex PCR; TCRdb keeps in-frame clones, though not all of them. The sample has approximately 250,000 clones; about four fifths are singletons. The sample comprised peripheral blood. Source of these receptors: a woman in her thirties or forties who had recovered from COVID-19.

The chain carries TRBV15 and TRBJ2-5; TRBD2 is a possible D gene (6 bases). V was trimmed by 5 bases and J by 3 bases, leaving 25 bases between them. This CDR3 contains 18 residues. Looked up from germline, CDR1 is LNHNV and CDR2 is YYDKDF (reference sequence). CDR3 DNA sequence: TGTGCCACCAGCGGAACTCGCGGGGTGGGTAGCTCCGAAGAGACCCAGTACTTC. Translated: CATSGTRGVGSSEETQYF.

This chain joins TRBV6-5 and TRBJ2-7; 10 positions agree with TRBD2. In germline, CDR1 is MNHEY, CDR2 SVGAGI. The CDR3 sequence is 14 residues long. The ends lost 7 bases at V and 7 bases at J; junction bases unmatched: 10. CDR3 coding DNA: TGTGCCAGCACCTCTACTAGCGGGACAGGAGAGCAGTACTTC. As protein: CASTSTSGTGEQYF.

The rearrangement joins TRBV4-2 to TRBJ1-2, with 10 positions matching TRBD1. Germline CDR1 and CDR2: LGHNA and YNFKEQ. The CDR3 spans 15 residues. The V gene end was trimmed by 4 bases and the J gene end by 2 bases; junction bases not matched to a gene: 4. The CDR3 nucleotides read TGTGCCAGCAGCCGAGACAGGGGGCAGAACTATGGCTACACCTTC. Translating gives CASSRDRGQNYGYTF.

The chain employs TRBV7-3 and TRBJ1-6, with a weak D call TRBD1 (6 bases). Germline CDR1 reads SGHTA; CDR2 reads FQGTGA. Trimming shortened V by 2 bases and J by 2 bases, and 7 bases separated the two germline ends. The CDR3 sequence is 15 residues long. The CDR3 DNA sequence: TGTGCCAGCAGCTTACAGGGGCCCTATAATTCACCCCTCCACTTT. Its translation: CASSLQGPYNSPLHF.

The count of this clone is one. The chain employs TRBV21-1 and TRBJ2-4; the table's D call TRBD1 went unverified against the DNA. TRBV21-1 is a listed pseudogene. The CDR3 is 14 amino acids. The CDR3 nucleotides read TGTGCCAGCAGCAACGACAGGGATAGTAACATTCAGTACTTC. This translates into CASSNDRDSNIQYF.

V and J are TRBV28 and TRBJ2-7; D remains ambiguous. The CDR3 is made up of 12 amino acids. CDR1 is MDHEN and CDR2 is SYDVKM in the germline V gene. V gave up 5 bases and J gave up 6 bases, with 11 bases separating them. CDR3 DNA: TGTGCCAGCAGTAAACCCAGGCGCGAGCAGTACTTC. It is translated as CASSKPRREQYF. The entire variable domain, with the rest obtained from reference TRBV28 and TRBJ2-7, is as follows: DVKVTQSSRYLVKRTGEKVFLECVQDMDHENMFWYRQDPGLGLRLIYFSYDVKMKEKGDIPEGYSVSREKKERFSLILESASTNQTSMYLCASSKPRREQYFGPGTRLTVT.

The chain joins TRBV6-1 to TRBJ2-7, with 7 positions matching TRBD1. This CDR3 has 20 residues. V trimming: 0 bases; J trimming: 0 bases; junction bases outside the gene matches: 17. Germline V CDR1 and CDR2: MNHNS, SASEGT. For the CDR3, the DNA is TGTGCCAGCAGTGAAGCGCGGTCTGACAGGGCCTATCTCTACTCCTACGAGCAGTACTTC. This codes for CASSEARSDRAYLYSYEQYF.

CDR3 loop: CASSLGGLDRGSYGYTF. The CDR3 coding sequence is TGCGCCAGCAGCTTGGGAGGACTGGACAGGGGAAGCTATGGCTACACCTTC. V and J are TRBV5-1 and TRBJ1-2; 9 bases match TRBD1. The CDR3 loop spans 17 amino acids. Germline V gene sequence: CDR1 SGHRS, CDR2 YFSETQ. Germline trimming cut 0 bases from V and 4 bases from J; bases unmatched to any gene: 10.

A single count supports this clone. The CDR3 coding sequence is TGTGCCAGCAGCTTAGCGGGGGGCTTGGGCAATGAGCAGTTCTTC. It encodes CASSLAGGLGNEQFF. The chain joins TRBV5-4 to TRBJ2-1; 9 positions agree with TRBD2. Trimming removed 2 bases from V and 6 bases from J; junction bases left unmatched: 6. The CDR3 has 15 residues. Germline assignment: CDR1 SGHNT and CDR2 YYREEE (reference sequence).

The chain carries TRBV19 and TRBJ2-5, with a weak D call TRBD1 (6 bases). Looked up from germline, CDR1 is LNHDA and CDR2 is SQIVND (reference sequence). V was shortened by 3 bases and J by 9 bases, with 20 bases between the two germline ends. The CDR3 contains 15 residues. CDR3 nucleotides: TGTGCCAGTAGTATTGATGTCCCTGGGACATCAGCCCAGTACTTC. Residues: CASSIDVPGTSAQYF.

V is TRBV27 and J is TRBJ2-5, with 16 bases that match TRBD2. There are 18 residues in the CDR3. Germline V gene sequence: CDR1 MNHEY, CDR2 SMNVEV (reference sequence). V gave up 7 bases and J gave up 2 bases; unmatched junction bases: 10. The CDR3 region has the DNA TGTGCCAGCACCAAGGGACTAGCGGGGGGGCCATTTCAAGAGACCCAGTACTTC. This encodes CASTKGLAGGPFQETQYF.

The chain has TRBV24-1 and TRBJ2-2, with 11 bases lining up with TRBD1. There are 15 residues in the CDR3. CDR1 is KGHDR, CDR2 SFDVKD, per germline. V shed 5 bases, J shed 4 bases, and the junction held 2 bases outside the gene matches. The CDR3 loop reads CATSGGQGGTGELFF. As DNA, the CDR3 is TGTGCCACCAGTGGGGGACAGGGGGGCACCGGGGAGCTGTTTTTT.

In DNA form, the CDR3 reads TGTGCCAGTAACAGGGGGAAGGATGAAAAACTGTTTTTT. Translation: CASNRGKDEKLFF. The chain joins TRBV19 to TRBJ1-4; 8 nucleotides agree with TRBD1. The trim removed 7 bases at V and 6 bases at J, leaving 4 bases unmatched. The CDR3 is made up of 13 amino acids. CDR1 and CDR2 from the germline V gene are LNHDA and SQIVND (reference sequence).

The CDR3 loop reads CASSRTGQVYNEQFF. The CDR3 DNA follows: TGTGCCAGCAGCCGAACGGGACAGGTCTACAATGAGCAGTTCTTC. This sequence joins TRBV7-9 and TRBJ2-1, with TRBD1 matching over 8 bases. Trimming cost V 5 bases and J 3 bases; bases outside gene matches: 6. This CDR3 is 15 amino acids long. Germline-derived CDR1 and CDR2 are SEHNR and FQNEAQ (reference sequence).

The V call is TRBV27, the J call TRBJ2-5; the match to TRBD1 covers 7 bases. Germline CDR1 and CDR2: MNHEY and SMNVEV (reference sequence). The J segment lost 4 bases and the V segment lost 3 bases, leaving 8 bases of the junction unmatched. The CDR3 runs 15 residues. CDR3 in amino acids: CASSLTGHNRETQYF. The CDR3 DNA is TGTGCCAGCAGTTTGACAGGGCATAATAGAGAGACCCAGTACTTC.

The chain uses TRBV2 and TRBJ1-1, with 7 positions matching TRBD1. J lost 0 bases, V lost 9 bases, and 4 bases had no gene match. CDR3 length equals 13 residues. Germline assignment: CDR1 SNHLY and CDR2 FYNNEI. CDR3 sequence (DNA): TGTGCCAGTGGACAGGAGATGAACACTGAAGCTTTCTTT. It codes for CASGQEMNTEAFF. The whole variable domain, remainder taken from reference TRBV2 and TRBJ1-1, is EPEVTQTPSHQVTQMGQEVILRCVPISNHLYFYWYRQILGQKVEFLVSFYNNEISEKSEIFDDQFSVERPDGSNFTLKIRSTKLEDSAMYFCASGQEMNTEAFFGQGTRLTVV.

This clone was recorded a few times. The chain is built from TRBV30 and TRBJ2-1, with 7 bases matching TRBD1. The CDR3 totals 15 residues. With V trimmed by 0 bases and J by 1 base, 3 bases remained unmatched. CDR1 is GTSNPN and CDR2 is SVGIG in the germline V gene (reference sequence). The CDR3 here is CAWSVGTVSYNEQFF. CDR3 sequence (DNA): TGTGCCTGGAGTGTAGGGACAGTTTCCTACAATGAGCAGTTCTTC.

The V and J genes are TRBV5-1 and TRBJ2-7, with 9 bases lining up with TRBD1. V shed 2 bases, J shed 7 bases, and the junction held 4 bases outside the gene matches. This CDR3 comprises 13 residues. Looked up from germline, CDR1 is SGHRS and CDR2 is YFSETQ. CDR3 protein: CASSFGQGNEQYF. DNA of the CDR3: TGCGCCAGCAGCTTTGGACAGGGGAATGAGCAGTACTTC.

The chain has TRBV19 and TRBJ2-1; 8 bases align to TRBD1. CDR1 LNHDA and CDR2 SQIVND come from the germline V gene (reference sequence). Trimming took 4 bases from V and 8 from J; bases not matched to a gene: 7. This CDR3 has 14 amino acids. The CDR3 sequence: CASSTGQGLHEQFF. The CDR3 DNA follows: TGTGCCAGTAGTACAGGACAGGGTTTGCATGAGCAGTTCTTC.

V and J are TRBV6-5 and TRBJ1-6; D ambiguous. Germline values: CDR1 MNHEY, CDR2 SVGAGI. This CDR3 is 13 amino acids long. Trimming removed 2 bases at V and 5 bases at J, with 4 bases between. The CDR3, as DNA: TGTGCCAGCAGTTACGCAGATAATTCACCCCTCCACTTT. Translated, it gives CASSYADNSPLHF.

The rearrangement joins TRBV11-3 to TRBJ2-1, with TRBD2 matching over 8 bases. The germline gives CDR1 SGHNT, CDR2 YENEEA. Trimming cost V 4 bases and J 8 bases; bases outside gene matches: 10. The CDR3 has 15 residues. The DNA of the CDR3 is TGTGCCAGCAGCTCCCGACGGGGGGGCCCTGATGAGCAGTTCTTC. Translating gives CASSSRRGGPDEQFF.

This clone was found once. This rearrangement joins TRBV7-3 to TRBJ2-5, with TRBD2 matching 11 bases. In germline, CDR1 is SGHTA, CDR2 FQGTGA. This CDR3 is 14 amino acids long. Losses at the gene ends were 7 bases for V and 5 bases for J; bases not matched to a gene: 6. The CDR3 is CASKISGGAETQYF. CDR3 nucleotides: TGTGCCAGCAAAATTAGCGGGGGGGCGGAGACCCAGTACTTC.

Regarding this clone: Sequence at one end of the junction differs from germline and may be a read error. The CDR3 region is CAGSGEAEKLFF. The CDR3 region has the DNA TGTGCCGGCAGCGGTGAGGCGGAAAAACTGTTTTTT. The chain links TRBV2 to TRBJ1-4, with no clear D. From germline, CDR1 is SNHLY and CDR2 FYNNEI. The CDR3 runs to 12 residues.

J is TRBJ2-6 and V is TRBV6-2 or TRBV6-3; 7 bases match TRBD1. V shed 5 bases and J 0 bases; nucleotides not matched to a gene: 4. Germline-derived CDR1 and CDR2 are MNHEY and SVGEGT. CDR3 length equals 16 residues. The CDR3 nucleotides are TGTGCCAGCAGTGACAGGGTAAACTCTGGGGCCAACGTCCTGACTTTC. This sequence encodes CASSDRVNSGANVLTF.

CDR3 sequence: CASSLDRRNEQFF. The CDR3, as DNA: TGTGCCAGCAGTTTAGACAGGAGGAATGAGCAGTTCTTC. The chain is built from TRBV27 and TRBJ2-1; D possibly corresponds to TRBD1 (6 bases). The CDR3 is 13 residues long. V was shortened by 2 bases and J by 7 bases, with 9 bases between the two germline ends. Looked up from germline, CDR1 is MNHEY and CDR2 is SMNVEV (reference sequence).

The chain employs TRBV29-1 and TRBJ1-2; 8 nucleotides align to TRBD1. J gave up 6 bases and V 5 bases, and 8 bases lay outside the gene matches. The CDR3 is 13 residues long. CDR1 is SQVTM and CDR2 is ANQGSEA in the germline V gene. CDR3 coding DNA: TGCAGCGTTTCCTTAGGACAGGGTGATGGCTACACCTTC. This translates into CSVSLGQGDGYTF.

This clone appeared a single time. J is TRBJ1-5 and V is TRBV30; D may be TRBD1 (5 bases). This CDR3 contains 12 residues. CDR1 GTSNPN and CDR2 SVGIG come from the germline V gene (reference sequence). V was pared by 2 bases and J by 5 bases, with 7 bases between. CDR3 residues: CAWSLGDQPQHF. As DNA, the CDR3 is TGTGCCTGGAGTTTAGGGGATCAGCCCCAGCATTTT.

CDR3 residues: CASSLFLAGGREQYF. In nucleotides, the CDR3 is TGTGCCAGCAGCTTATTTTTAGCGGGGGGGAGGGAGCAGTACTTC. This chain connects TRBV7-2 to TRBJ2-7, with TRBD2 matching over 11 bases. V lost 2 bases and J lost 7; bases outside the gene matches: 7. Germline CDR1 is SGHTA and CDR2 is FQGNSA. The CDR3 runs 15 residues.